Listed here are 30 T cell receptor beta chains from one sample, sequenced in a study of blood T cell repertoires in COVID-19. TCRdb's copy holds only in-frame clones and misses some; the assay was immunoSEQ multiplex PCR. The table includes roughly 230,000 clones, over 75% detected once. What was sequenced was peripheral blood. These receptors all stem from a man aged 50 or older with COVID-19, enrolled during active disease.

In this sample, this clone turned up a few times. The chain uses TRBV7-9 and TRBJ1-4, with TRBD1 matching over 7 bases. This CDR3 contains 15 residues. CDR1 and CDR2 from the germline V gene are SEHNR and FQNEAQ (reference sequence). V shed 5 bases and J 7 bases; nucleotides not matched to a gene: 10. This chain's CDR3 is CASSPWDSYIEKLFF. CDR3 nucleotides: TGTGCCAGCAGCCCGTGGGACAGCTACATTGAAAAACTGTTTTTT.

The DNA for the CDR3 is TGCAGTGCCCCCGTCTGGCAGACCCAGTACTTC. Residues: CSAPVWQTQYF. The chain recombines TRBV20-1 with TRBJ2-5; D remains ambiguous. V gave up 6 bases and J gave up 6 bases, with 11 bases separating them. Germline lookup yields CDR1 DFQATT and CDR2 SNEGSKA (reference sequence). The CDR3 extends over 11 amino acids.

The rearrangement uses TRBV20-1 and TRBJ2-7; D possibly corresponds to TRBD1 (5 bases). V gave up 3 bases and J gave up 2 bases, with 14 bases separating them. The CDR3 is 14 amino acids. From germline, CDR1 is DFQATT and CDR2 SNEGSKA (reference sequence). DNA for the CDR3: TGCAGTGCTAGTCAAGGGGCAACCCCCTACGAGCAGTACTTC. Its protein product is CSASQGATPYEQYF.

This clone was observed a few times. The V call is TRBV10-2, the J call TRBJ1-1; possible D gene TRBD1, 6 bases. V shed 4 bases and J shed 0 bases, with 18 bases lying between them. Per germline, CDR1 WSHSY and CDR2 SAAADI. The CDR3 extends over 17 amino acids. The CDR3 is CASSGVGGGRVNTEAFF. The CDR3 DNA follows: TGCGCCAGCAGTGGGGTAGGCGGGGGGCGGGTGAACACTGAAGCTTTCTTT.

The rearrangement joins TRBV15 to TRBJ1-5; no reliable D call. CDR1 and CDR2 (germline): LNHNV, YYDKDF (reference sequence). The CDR3 is 15 residues long. Trimming shortened V by 3 bases and J by 5 bases, and 14 bases separated the two germline ends. The CDR3 protein is CATSSSPAGHQPQHF. The DNA of the CDR3 is TGTGCCACCAGCAGCTCCCCGGCGGGTCATCAGCCCCAGCATTTT. The whole variable domain, remainder taken from reference TRBV15 and TRBJ1-5, is DAMVIQNPRYQVTQFGKPVTLSCSQTLNHNVMYWYQQKSSQAPKLLFHYYDKDFNNEADTPDNFQSRRPNTSFCFLDIRSPGLGDTAMYLCATSSSPAGHQPQHFGDGTRLSIL.

This clone was seen a handful of times. This chain joins TRBV4-2 and TRBJ1-4; unclear D gene. The CDR3 loop spans 13 amino acids. Germline V lookup: CDR1 LGHNA, CDR2 YNFKEQ. Trimming took 7 bases from V and 3 from J, leaving 9 bases between them. CDR3 nucleotides: TGTGCCAGCACCCTGTCAGCTAATGAAAAACTGTTTTTT. Protein sequence: CASTLSANEKLFF.

The chain is built from TRBV18 and TRBJ1-3, with D possibly matching TRBD1 (5 bases). V lost 6 bases and J 3 bases, leaving 12 bases between the germline ends. The CDR3 consists of 14 residues. The germline CDR1 and CDR2 sequences are KGHSH and LQKENI. CDR3 DNA sequence: TGTGCCAGCTCCACCGGGGGGATTGGAAACACCATATATTTT. Its translation is CASSTGGIGNTIYF.

The V and J genes are TRBV4-1 and TRBJ1-4; 9 bases are shared with TRBD1. V dropped 1 base and J dropped 7; count of bases not matched to a gene: 7. CDR1 and CDR2 from the germline V gene are MGHRA and YSYEKL. CDR3 size: 16 residues. CDR3 nucleotides: TGCGCCAGCAGCCAAGGACCGGGACAGGGTAGTGAAAAACTGTTTTTT. It yields the protein CASSQGPGQGSEKLFF.

The chain combines TRBV2 with TRBJ2-7; unclear D gene. V was shortened by 6 bases and J by 0 bases, with 9 bases between the two germline ends. Germline V gene data show CDR1 as SNHLY and CDR2 as FYNNEI. The CDR3 contains 13 residues. This CDR3 is CASRPDNSYEQYF. CDR3 in DNA: TGTGCCAGCAGACCAGACAACTCCTACGAGCAGTACTTC. The full variable domain, rest sourced from reference TRBV2 and TRBJ2-7, is EPEVTQTPSHQVTQMGQEVILRCVPISNHLYFYWYRQILGQKVEFLVSFYNNEISEKSEIFDDQFSVERPDGSNFTLKIRSTKLEDSAMYFCASRPDNSYEQYFGPGTRLTVT.

The chain joins TRBV3-1 (or the pseudogene TRBV3-2) to TRBJ1-6; 7 bases map to TRBD1. The junction had 2 bases not matched to a gene; V was cut back by 3 bases and J by 6 bases. Germline V gene data show CDR1 as LGHDT and CDR2 as YNNKEL (reference sequence). This CDR3 spans 14 amino acids. Written as DNA, the CDR3 is TGTGCCAGCAGCCAGGGACAGCCTAATTCACCCCTCCACTTT. It codes for CASSQGQPNSPLHF.

The rearrangement joins TRBV28 to TRBJ2-7; the match to TRBD2 covers 7 bases. The CDR3 loop spans 12 amino acids. With V trimmed by 5 bases and J by 4 bases, 2 bases remained unmatched. Germline V gene data show CDR1 as MDHEN and CDR2 as SYDVKM. The CDR3 loop reads CASSRRGYEQYF. The CDR3 coding sequence is TGTGCCAGCAGTCGGCGGGGGTACGAGCAGTACTTC.

The CDR3 region is CASSFRGSGDLSGANVLTF. In nucleotides, the CDR3 is TGTGCCAGCAGCTTTCGAGGTAGCGGGGACCTTTCTGGGGCCAACGTCCTGACTTTC. V gene TRBV7-8 combines with J gene TRBJ2-6; 8 bases fit TRBD2. This CDR3 is 19 amino acids long. The V segment lost 3 bases and the J segment 1 base; nucleotides outside the gene matches: 11. Germline CDR1 and CDR2: SGHVS and FQNEAQ.

Comments on this clone: The sample holds other DNA sequences that translate to the same CDR3. The chain couples TRBV15 to TRBJ2-6; 8 bases match TRBD1. Germline V gene lookup returns CDR1 LNHNV and CDR2 YYDKDF (reference sequence). V lost 3 bases, J lost 2 bases, and 0 bases stayed unmatched. The CDR3 contains 15 residues. The CDR3 DNA sequence: TGTGCCACCAGCAGGGACAGGGCTGGGGCCAACGTCCTGACTTTC. This encodes CATSRDRAGANVLTF.

Only one count was recorded for this clone. J is TRBJ1-2 and V is TRBV5-1, with D maybe TRBD1 (6 bases). Germline CDR1 is SGHRS and CDR2 is YFSETQ. V lost 0 bases, J lost 8 bases, and 14 bases lay in between. CDR3 size: 14 residues. The CDR3 DNA reads TGCGCCAGCAGCTTGGAACGGGGGGCACAAGGCTACACCTTC. Translation gives CASSLERGAQGYTF.

V usage is TRBV9 and J usage is TRBJ1-4; D not certain. Germline values: CDR1 SGDLS, CDR2 YYNGEE. This CDR3 has 15 amino acids. V lost 0 bases to trimming and J lost 8 bases, with 14 bases between them. CDR3 loop: CASSVAGGFWEKLFF. The CDR3 DNA sequence: TGTGCCAGCAGCGTAGCTGGAGGATTCTGGGAAAAACTGTTTTTT.

The chain links TRBV5-6 to TRBJ1-1; D unresolved. V lost 5 bases and J lost 1, with 9 bases in between. There are 13 residues in the CDR3. The germline V gene has CDR1 SGHDT and CDR2 YYEEEE. This CDR3 is CASSPSANTEAFF. The DNA of the CDR3 is TGTGCCAGCAGTCCCAGCGCGAACACTGAAGCTTTCTTT.

This clone occurred a few times. The chain recombines TRBV5-6 with TRBJ2-2; 11 positions agree with TRBD2. The V gene end was trimmed by 1 base and the J gene end by 5 bases; junction bases not matched to a gene: 4. Germline V gene data show CDR1 as SGHDT and CDR2 as YYEEEE. The CDR3 runs to 16 residues. The DNA of the CDR3 is TGTGCCAGCAGCTTGAGCCTAGCGGGGGGAACCGGGGAGCTGTTTTTT. It encodes CASSLSLAGGTGELFF.

This chain uses TRBV11-2 with TRBJ2-7, with D perhaps TRBD2 (6 bases). Germline assignment: CDR1 SGHAT and CDR2 FQNNGV. The V gene lost 4 bases and the J gene lost 7 bases, with 20 bases spanning the gap. CDR3 size: 15 residues. The CDR3 spells CASSYRDFKVEEQYF. CDR3 coding DNA: TGTGCCAGCAGCTACCGGGACTTCAAGGTCGAGGAGCAGTACTTC.

The chain joins TRBV6-6 to TRBJ2-5, with 8 bases that match TRBD1. Germline loops: CDR1 MNHNY, CDR2 SVGAGI (reference sequence). The CDR3 is 15 amino acids. V shed 5 bases, J shed 5 bases, and the junction held 10 bases outside the gene matches. This CDR3 is CASSLLRDRRETQYF. The CDR3 DNA is TGTGCCAGCAGTCTTCTCCGGGACAGGAGGGAGACCCAGTACTTC.

The chain employs TRBV7-8 and TRBJ2-1; the D gene is possibly TRBD1 (6 bases). Trimming removed 5 bases at V and 6 bases at J, with 20 bases between. Germline values: CDR1 SGHVS, CDR2 FQNEAQ. The CDR3 sequence is 16 residues long. The CDR3 bases are TGTGCCAGCAGCGCCAACAGGGTCCTCGGCTCCAATGAGCAGTTCTTC. Translation gives CASSANRVLGSNEQFF. The full variable domain, rest sourced from reference TRBV7-8 and TRBJ2-1, is GAGVSQSPRYKVAKRGQDVALRCDPISGHVSLFWYQQALGQGPEFLTYFQNEAQLDKSGLPSDRFFAERPEGSVSTLKIQRTQQEDSAVYLCASSANRVLGSNEQFFGPGTRLTVL.

CDR3 nucleotides: TGTGCCAGCAGCTTGGGGGCAGGGGGAAACACCATATATTTT. Protein: CASSLGAGGNTIYF. This sequence joins TRBV5-4 and TRBJ1-3; possibly TRBD1 for D (5 bases). V lost 0 bases, J lost 4 bases, and 8 bases lay in between. This CDR3 spans 14 amino acids. Germline V gene lookup returns CDR1 SGHNT and CDR2 YYREEE (reference sequence).

The chain has TRBV5-4 and TRBJ2-7, with TRBD2 identical over 8 bases. After removal of 0 bases from V and 7 bases from J, the junction contained 9 bases not matched to a gene. Per the germline V gene, CDR1 is SGHNT and CDR2 is YYREEE (reference sequence). This CDR3 has 15 amino acids. CDR3 sequence reads: CASSLVTSGLGEQYF. The CDR3 coding sequence is TGTGCCAGCAGCTTGGTAACTAGCGGTTTGGGAGAGCAGTACTTC.

This chain connects TRBV7-2 to TRBJ2-2; 9 nucleotides match TRBD2. The V gene's germline CDR1 is SGHTA and CDR2 FQGNSA. The ends lost 5 bases at V and 6 bases at J; junction bases unmatched: 10. The CDR3 loop spans 16 amino acids. The CDR3 reads CASSPLSGGGSGELFF. Written as DNA, the CDR3 is TGTGCCAGCAGCCCCCTTAGCGGGGGAGGCTCCGGGGAGCTGTTTTTT.

This rearrangement joins TRBV7-3 to TRBJ2-2, with 8 nucleotides matching TRBD1. Germline CDR1 is SGHTA and CDR2 is FQGTGA. The CDR3 is 15 amino acids. After removal of 5 bases from V and 0 bases from J, the junction contained 2 bases not matched to a gene. The CDR3 loop reads CASSGQGPNTGELFF. The CDR3 DNA follows: TGTGCCAGCAGCGGACAGGGCCCGAACACCGGGGAGCTGTTTTTT.

This clone was observed once. This rearrangement joins TRBV5-4 to TRBJ1-2, with a weak D call TRBD1 (5 bases). V lost 3 bases and J 3 bases, leaving 18 bases between the germline ends. This CDR3 region has 16 residues. Per the germline V gene, CDR1 is SGHNT and CDR2 is YYREEE (reference sequence). The chain's CDR3 is CASSSPLGREDYGYTF. CDR3 DNA: TGTGCCAGCAGCTCTCCCCTGGGCAGGGAAGACTATGGCTACACCTTC. The variable domain in full, with the rest retrieved from reference TRBV5-4 and TRBJ1-2, is ETGVTQSPTHLIKTRGQQVTLRCSSQSGHNTVSWYQQALGQGPQFIFQYYREEENGRGNFPPRFSGLQFPNYSSELNVNALELDDSALYLCASSSPLGREDYGYTFGSGTRLTVV.

This chain uses TRBV27 with TRBJ2-3, with D tentatively TRBD2 (6 bases). Looked up from germline, CDR1 is MNHEY and CDR2 is SMNVEV (reference sequence). The CDR3 runs 15 residues. Deletions cut 5 bases from V and 2 bases from J, with 14 bases between. The CDR3 loop is CASSLGGGFTDTQYF. CDR3 bases: TGTGCCAGCAGTCTGGGTGGAGGGTTCACAGATACGCAGTATTTT.

The rearrangement joins TRBV9 to TRBJ2-2, with 12 bases that match TRBD1. The trim removed 3 bases at V and 3 bases at J, leaving 3 bases unmatched. Germline CDR1 SGDLS, CDR2 YYNGEE. This CDR3 has 16 amino acids. The CDR3 sequence: CASSGRDRGHTGELFF. The CDR3 DNA reads TGTGCCAGCAGCGGCCGGGACAGGGGGCACACCGGGGAGCTGTTTTTT.

V usage is TRBV27 and J usage is TRBJ1-1; 8 bases agree with TRBD1. This CDR3 has 14 amino acids. V lost 3 bases and J lost 4; bases outside the gene matches: 4. Germline V gene data show CDR1 as MNHEY and CDR2 as SMNVEV (reference sequence). CDR3 DNA sequence: TGTGCCAGCAGTTTCGGACAGGGAGGCACTGAAGCTTTCTTT. This encodes CASSFGQGGTEAFF.

The chain employs TRBV5-4 and TRBJ2-1, with a weak D call TRBD1 (6 bases). Trimming left V 4 bases short and J 5 bases short, with 10 bases between. The CDR3 consists of 13 residues. Germline V gene data show CDR1 as SGHNT and CDR2 as YYREEE (reference sequence). The CDR3 coding sequence is TGTGCCAGCAGCATGACAGGAAACAATGAGCAGTTCTTC. This translates into CASSMTGNNEQFF.

This clone has only one observation. The same CDR3 arises from other DNA sequences in this sample as well. This chain joins TRBV5-1 and TRBJ2-5; 11 bases fit TRBD2. Germline V gene sequence: CDR1 SGHRS, CDR2 YFSETQ. Trimming removed 0 bases from V and 2 bases from J; junction bases left unmatched: 3. This CDR3 is 16 amino acids long. CDR3 coding DNA: TGCGCCAGCAGCTTGGTGCTAGCGGGGGGACAAGAGACCCAGTACTTC. It yields the protein CASSLVLAGGQETQYF.